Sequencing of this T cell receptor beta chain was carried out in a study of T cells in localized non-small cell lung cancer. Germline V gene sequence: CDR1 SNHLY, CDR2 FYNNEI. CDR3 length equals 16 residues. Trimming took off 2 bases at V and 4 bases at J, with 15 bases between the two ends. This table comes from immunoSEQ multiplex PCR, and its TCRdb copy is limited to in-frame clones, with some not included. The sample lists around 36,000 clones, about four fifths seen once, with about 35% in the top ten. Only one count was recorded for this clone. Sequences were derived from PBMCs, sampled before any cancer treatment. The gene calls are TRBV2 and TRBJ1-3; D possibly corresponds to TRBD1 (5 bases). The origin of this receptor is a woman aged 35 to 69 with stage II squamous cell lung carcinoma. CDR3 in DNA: TGTGCCAGCAGTGAAAATAATTGGGACGCAGGAAACACCATATATTTT. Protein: CASSENNWDAGNTIYF.